The 19 T cell receptor beta chains in this list originate from one sample, sequenced in a study of shared clonotypes between healthy human individuals. Clones were sequenced by immunoSEQ multiplex PCR, and TCRdb holds only the in-frame ones, with some missing. This table has about 2 million clones, 85% to 95% appearing once. Positive CCR7 selection of CD45RO-negative cells yielded the naive CD8 cells, and terminally differentiated effector memory CD45RA+ cells were excluded. Sequenced input: naive CD8+ T cells sorted from blood. The receptors derive from a man aged 18-30 years in good health.

The rearrangement joins TRBV4-3 to TRBJ2-3; D remains ambiguous. Germline CDR1 LGHNA, CDR2 YSLEER. This CDR3 has 14 amino acids. V gave up 0 bases and J gave up 6 bases, with 10 bases separating them. The CDR3 is CASSQEYKTDTQYF. The CDR3 nucleotides read TGCGCCAGCAGCCAAGAGTACAAGACGGATACGCAGTATTTT.

The chain's CDR3 is CASSGTDEQYF. Here the CDR3 DNA reads TGTGCCAGCAGTGGCACCGACGAGCAGTACTTC. The J gene is TRBJ2-7, the V gene TRBV7-9, with no clear D. There are 11 residues in the CDR3. Germline loops: CDR1 SEHNR, CDR2 FQNEAQ (reference sequence). V was shortened by 6 bases and J by 5 bases, with 8 bases between the two germline ends.

This sequence joins TRBV27 and TRBJ2-7; tentatively, D is TRBD2 (6 bases). The CDR3 consists of 12 residues. Germline V gives CDR1 MNHEY, CDR2 SMNVEV (reference sequence). Trimming cost V 6 bases and J 3 bases, with 9 bases left between them. The CDR3 region is CASSGGYYEQYF. The CDR3 DNA reads TGTGCCAGCAGCGGAGGGTACTACGAGCAGTACTTC.

V usage is TRBV5-1 and J usage is TRBJ2-2, with a possible D match to TRBD1 (6 bases). CDR3 length equals 14 residues. Trimming stripped 2 bases from V and 5 bases from J, with 10 bases between. CDR1 SGHRS and CDR2 YFSETQ come from the germline V gene. CDR3 coding DNA: TGCGCCAGCAGCTTCTACAGGGAAACCGGGGAGCTGTTTTTT. As protein: CASSFYRETGELFF.

This chain connects TRBV27 to TRBJ2-4; D not resolved. Trimming removed 5 bases from V and 5 bases from J, with 13 bases in between. Germline loops: CDR1 MNHEY, CDR2 SMNVEV (reference sequence). There are 14 residues in the CDR3. The CDR3: CASSPTVTQNIQYF. CDR3 bases: TGTGCCAGCAGTCCCACAGTGACCCAAAACATTCAGTACTTC.

This clone came up a few times. Other DNA sequences within the sample encode an identical CDR3. The rearrangement uses TRBV4-1 and TRBJ2-7; 10 bases align to TRBD2. V lost 4 bases and J lost 2; bases outside the gene matches: 2. The CDR3 consists of 14 residues. From germline, CDR1 is MGHRA and CDR2 YSYEKL. The CDR3 region is CASSLSGGTYEQYF. DNA for the CDR3: TGCGCCAGCAGCCTTAGCGGGGGGACCTACGAGCAGTACTTC.

The chain employs TRBV27 and TRBJ2-2; D may be TRBD1 (5 bases). V lost 5 bases and J 4 bases, leaving 11 bases between the germline ends. This CDR3 contains 14 residues. Germline V gene lookup returns CDR1 MNHEY and CDR2 SMNVEV (reference sequence). CDR3 DNA sequence: TGTGCCAGCAGTCCCCAGGGATTCACCGGGGAGCTGTTTTTT. Translated, it gives CASSPQGFTGELFF.

This chain uses TRBV7-9 with TRBJ2-7; 8 bases match TRBD2. V trimming: 5 bases; J trimming: 0 bases; junction bases outside the gene matches: 9. The CDR3 has 16 residues. Germline V gene sequence: CDR1 SEHNR, CDR2 FQNEAQ (reference sequence). CDR3 amino acids: CASSPARAGGSYEQYF. The DNA for the CDR3 is TGTGCCAGCAGCCCCGCGCGGGCGGGGGGCTCCTACGAGCAGTACTTC.

The rearrangement links TRBV4-1 to TRBJ2-7; tentatively, D is TRBD2 (6 bases). The CDR3 has 15 residues. CDR1 is MGHRA, CDR2 YSYEKL, per germline. V was clipped by 5 bases and J by 5 bases, with 19 bases between them. CDR3 residues: CASSSPGTGVDEQYF. For the CDR3, the DNA is TGCGCCAGCAGCTCCCCCGGGACGGGGGTCGACGAGCAGTACTTC.

The chain has TRBV6-1 and TRBJ1-1; TRBD1 aligns across 7 bases. V dropped 5 bases and J dropped 4; count of bases not matched to a gene: 7. Germline V CDR1 and CDR2: MNHNS, SASEGT. This CDR3 has 14 amino acids. The chain's CDR3 is CASSSRTGGTEAFF. DNA for the CDR3: TGTGCCAGCAGTTCCCGGACAGGCGGCACTGAAGCTTTCTTT.

V is TRBV6-5 and J is TRBJ2-7; 7 nucleotides line up with TRBD2. Unmatched junction bases numbered 5, after V lost 8 bases and J lost 1 base. The CDR3 is 13 residues long. Looked up from germline, CDR1 is MNHEY and CDR2 is SVGAGI. CDR3 sequence reads: CASWGGRSYEQYF. CDR3 sequence (DNA): TGTGCCAGCTGGGGGGGACGTTCCTACGAGCAGTACTTC.

The chain has TRBV9 and TRBJ2-7; 9 nucleotides align to TRBD1. The ends lost 0 bases at V and 5 bases at J; junction bases unmatched: 3. CDR3 length: 14 residues. Germline assignment: CDR1 SGDLS and CDR2 YYNGEE. CDR3 protein: CASSVGTGEHEQYF. The CDR3 DNA reads TGTGCCAGCAGCGTAGGGACAGGGGAGCACGAGCAGTACTTC.

CDR3 amino acids: CASSGTELNEQYF. The DNA of the CDR3 is TGTGCCAGTTCCGGGACAGAACTTAACGAGCAGTACTTC. This chain joins TRBV19 and TRBJ2-7; TRBD1 matches 7 bases. Germline V gives CDR1 LNHDA, CDR2 SQIVND (reference sequence). J lost 5 bases, V lost 8 bases, and 9 bases had no gene match. The length of the CDR3 is 13 residues.

Only one count was recorded for this clone. This sequence joins TRBV7-8 and TRBJ2-1, with a tentative D call TRBD2 (7 bases). Trimming left V 5 bases short and J 0 bases short, with 17 bases between. The CDR3 is made up of 17 amino acids. From germline, CDR1 is SGHVS and CDR2 FQNEAQ. CDR3 nucleotide sequence: TGTGCCAGCAGCCCGTGGGGGCTAGCGGACTCCTACAATGAGCAGTTCTTC. This encodes CASSPWGLADSYNEQFF.

The V call is TRBV9, the J call TRBJ2-7, with D possibly matching TRBD1 (6 bases). This CDR3 contains 13 residues. Per the germline V gene, CDR1 is SGDLS and CDR2 is YYNGEE. Trimming stripped 6 bases from V and 6 bases from J, with 16 bases between. CDR3 nucleotide sequence: TGTGCCAGCACCCAAGGGGGTTCGGGCGAGCAGTACTTC. This codes for CASTQGGSGEQYF.

The chain is built from TRBV14 and TRBJ2-1; D remains ambiguous. The CDR3 length is 14 residues. The germline V and J ends were trimmed by 5 bases and 3 bases, with 11 bases remaining between them. Germline CDR1 and CDR2: SGHDN and FVKESK. The DNA for the CDR3 is TGTGCCAGCAGCTCTAGGGCCCTCTACAATGAGCAGTTCTTC. Translation gives CASSSRALYNEQFF.

The chain links TRBV2 to TRBJ2-7, with D unclear. Trimming cost V 6 bases and J 0 bases, with 9 bases left between them. The V gene's germline CDR1 is SNHLY and CDR2 FYNNEI. The CDR3 sequence is 13 residues long. CDR3 protein: CASRRLSSYEQYF. The CDR3 coding sequence is TGTGCCAGCAGGAGACTGAGCTCCTACGAGCAGTACTTC.

The chain is built from TRBV19 and TRBJ2-7; weak D call: TRBD1 (5 bases). The CDR3 totals 15 residues. The ends were cut back, 2 bases at V and 2 bases at J, with 13 bases in the middle. Germline assignment: CDR1 LNHDA and CDR2 SQIVND (reference sequence). CDR3 sequence: CASSISDGHAYEQYF. Here the CDR3 DNA reads TGTGCCAGTAGTATAAGCGACGGACATGCCTACGAGCAGTACTTC.

The rearrangement joins TRBV11-2 to TRBJ2-1; D uncertain. Germline values: CDR1 SGHAT, CDR2 FQNNGV. Trimming removed 5 bases at V and 4 bases at J, with 6 bases between. The CDR3 sequence is 12 residues long. The CDR3 protein is CASSPPYNEQFF. As DNA, the CDR3 is TGTGCCAGCAGCCCGCCTTACAATGAGCAGTTCTTC.